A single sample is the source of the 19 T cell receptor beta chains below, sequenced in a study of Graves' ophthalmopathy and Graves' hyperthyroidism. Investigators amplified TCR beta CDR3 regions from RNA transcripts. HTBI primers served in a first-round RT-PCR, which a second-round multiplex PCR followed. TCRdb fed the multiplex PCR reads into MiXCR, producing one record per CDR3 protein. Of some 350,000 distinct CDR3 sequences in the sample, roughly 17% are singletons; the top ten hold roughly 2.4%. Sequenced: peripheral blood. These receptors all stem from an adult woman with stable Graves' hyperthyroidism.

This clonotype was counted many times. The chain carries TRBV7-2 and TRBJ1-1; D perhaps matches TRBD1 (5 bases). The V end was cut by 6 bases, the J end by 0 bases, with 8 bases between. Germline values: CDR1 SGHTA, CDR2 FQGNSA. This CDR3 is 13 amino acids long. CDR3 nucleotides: TGTGCCAGCAGTCTACAGGTGAACACTGAAGCTTTCTTT. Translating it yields CASSLQVNTEAFF.

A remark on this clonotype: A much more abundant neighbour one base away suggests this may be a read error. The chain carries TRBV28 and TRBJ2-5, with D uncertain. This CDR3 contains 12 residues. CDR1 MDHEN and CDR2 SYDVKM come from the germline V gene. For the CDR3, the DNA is TGTGCCAGCCGTTTAAGGGCGGAGACCCAGTACTTC. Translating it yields CASRLRAETQYF.

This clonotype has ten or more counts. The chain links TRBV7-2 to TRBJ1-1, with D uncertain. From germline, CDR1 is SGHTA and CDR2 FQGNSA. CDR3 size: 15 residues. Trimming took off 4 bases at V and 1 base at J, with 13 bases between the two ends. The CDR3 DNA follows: TGTGCCAGCAGCTCCCTTCTCCCTTCGAACACTGAAGCTTTCTTT. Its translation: CASSSLLPSNTEAFF.

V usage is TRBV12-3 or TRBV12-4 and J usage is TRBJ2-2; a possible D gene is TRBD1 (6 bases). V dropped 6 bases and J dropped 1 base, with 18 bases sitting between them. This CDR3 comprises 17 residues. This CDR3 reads CASSRSRQVLNTGELFF. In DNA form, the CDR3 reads TGTGCCAGCAGCCGATCCCGACAGGTACTGAACACCGGGGAGCTGTTTTTT.

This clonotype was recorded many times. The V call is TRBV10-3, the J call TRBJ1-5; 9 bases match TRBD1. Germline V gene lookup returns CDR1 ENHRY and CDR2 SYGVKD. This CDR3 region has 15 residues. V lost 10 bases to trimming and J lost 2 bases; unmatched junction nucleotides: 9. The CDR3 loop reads CATQGTGIGNQPQHF. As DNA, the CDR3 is TGTGCCACCCAAGGGACAGGGATTGGCAATCAGCCCCAGCATTTT.

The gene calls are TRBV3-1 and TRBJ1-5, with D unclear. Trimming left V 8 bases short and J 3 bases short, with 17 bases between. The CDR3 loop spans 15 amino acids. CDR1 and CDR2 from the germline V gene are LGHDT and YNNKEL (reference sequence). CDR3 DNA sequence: TGTGCCAGCGGACCCGGGTCCCTTCCCAATCAGCCCCAGCATTTT. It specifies CASGPGSLPNQPQHF.

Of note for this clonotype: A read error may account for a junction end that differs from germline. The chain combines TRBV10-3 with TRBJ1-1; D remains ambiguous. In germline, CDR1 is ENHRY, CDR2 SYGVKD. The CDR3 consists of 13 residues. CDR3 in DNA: TGTGCCACCAGTAGTGCGACGAACACTGAAGCTTTCTTT. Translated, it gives CATSSATNTEAFF.

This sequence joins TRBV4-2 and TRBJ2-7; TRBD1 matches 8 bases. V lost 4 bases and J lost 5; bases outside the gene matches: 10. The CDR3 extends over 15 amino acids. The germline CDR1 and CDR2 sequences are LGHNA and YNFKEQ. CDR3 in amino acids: CASSRTGQGLDEQYF. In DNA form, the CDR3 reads TGTGCCAGCAGCCGAACTGGACAGGGTCTGGACGAGCAGTACTTC.

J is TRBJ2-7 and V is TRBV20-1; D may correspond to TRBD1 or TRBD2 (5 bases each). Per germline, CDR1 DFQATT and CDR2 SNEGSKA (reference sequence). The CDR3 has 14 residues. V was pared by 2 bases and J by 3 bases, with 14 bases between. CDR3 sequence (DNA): TGCAGTGCTAGATCTCGGGTGAGGGGCTACGAGCAGTACTTC. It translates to CSARSRVRGYEQYF.

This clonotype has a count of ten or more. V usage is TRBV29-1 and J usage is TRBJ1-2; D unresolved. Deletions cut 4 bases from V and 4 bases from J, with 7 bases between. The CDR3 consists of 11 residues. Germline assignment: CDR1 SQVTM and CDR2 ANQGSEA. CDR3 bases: TGCAGCGTTGGGAGGACCTATGGCTACACCTTC. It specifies CSVGRTYGYTF.

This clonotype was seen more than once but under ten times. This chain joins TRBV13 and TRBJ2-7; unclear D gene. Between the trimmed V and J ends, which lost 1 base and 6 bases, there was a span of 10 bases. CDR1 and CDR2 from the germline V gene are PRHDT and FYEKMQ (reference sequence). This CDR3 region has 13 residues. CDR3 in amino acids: CASSLVAASEQYF. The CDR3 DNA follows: TGTGCCAGCAGCTTAGTCGCAGCGAGCGAGCAGTACTTC.

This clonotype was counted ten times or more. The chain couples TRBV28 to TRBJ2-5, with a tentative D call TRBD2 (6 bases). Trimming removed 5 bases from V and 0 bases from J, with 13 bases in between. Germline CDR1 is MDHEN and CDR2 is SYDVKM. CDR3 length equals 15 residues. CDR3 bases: TGTGCCAGCAGTCTCACCGGGACTTACCAAGAGACCCAGTACTTC. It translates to CASSLTGTYQETQYF.

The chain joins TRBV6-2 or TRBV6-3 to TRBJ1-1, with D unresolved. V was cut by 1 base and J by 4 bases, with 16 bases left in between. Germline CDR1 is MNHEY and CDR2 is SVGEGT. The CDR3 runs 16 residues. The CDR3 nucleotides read TGTGCCAGCAGTTACTTGCTGGGGAGTTCGAGCACTGAAGCTTTCTTT. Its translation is CASSYLLGSSSTEAFF.

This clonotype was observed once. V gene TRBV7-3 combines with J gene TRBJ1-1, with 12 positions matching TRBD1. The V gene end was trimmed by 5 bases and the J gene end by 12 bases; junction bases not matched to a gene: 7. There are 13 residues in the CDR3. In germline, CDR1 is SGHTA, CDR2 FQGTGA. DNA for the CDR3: TGTGCCAGCAGCCTCGGGACAGGGGGCATTCCTTTCTTT. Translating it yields CASSLGTGGIPFF.

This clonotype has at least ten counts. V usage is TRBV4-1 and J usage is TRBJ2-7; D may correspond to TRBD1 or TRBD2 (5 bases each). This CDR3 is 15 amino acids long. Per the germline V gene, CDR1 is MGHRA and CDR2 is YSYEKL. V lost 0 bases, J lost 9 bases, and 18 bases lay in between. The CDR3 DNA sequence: TGCGCCAGCAGCCAAGACGTCGGACGGGACGATGGGCAGTACTTC. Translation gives CASSQDVGRDDGQYF.

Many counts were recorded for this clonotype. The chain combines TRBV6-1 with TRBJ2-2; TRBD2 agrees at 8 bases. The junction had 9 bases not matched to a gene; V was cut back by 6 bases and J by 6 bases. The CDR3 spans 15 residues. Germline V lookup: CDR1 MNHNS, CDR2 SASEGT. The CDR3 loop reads CASRSSGSQAGELFF. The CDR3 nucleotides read TGTGCCAGCAGATCAAGCGGGAGTCAGGCCGGGGAGCTGTTTTTT.

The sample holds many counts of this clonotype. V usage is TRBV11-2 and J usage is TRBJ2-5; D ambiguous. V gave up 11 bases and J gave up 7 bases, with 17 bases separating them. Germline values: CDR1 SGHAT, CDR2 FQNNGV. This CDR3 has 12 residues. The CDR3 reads CASLGKLGTQYF. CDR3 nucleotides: TGTGCCTCATTGGGCAAGCTAGGGACCCAGTACTTC.

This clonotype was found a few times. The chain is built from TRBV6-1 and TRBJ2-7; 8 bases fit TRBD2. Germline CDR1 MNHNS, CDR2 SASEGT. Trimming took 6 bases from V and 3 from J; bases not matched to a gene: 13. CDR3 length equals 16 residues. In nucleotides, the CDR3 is TGTGCCAGCAGCCCCATGGCCAGCGGGGGCCTCTACGAGCAGTACTTC. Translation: CASSPMASGGLYEQYF.

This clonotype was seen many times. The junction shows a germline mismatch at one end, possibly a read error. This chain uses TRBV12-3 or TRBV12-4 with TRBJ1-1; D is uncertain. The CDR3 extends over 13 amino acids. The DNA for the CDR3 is TGTGCCGGCAGTCCTACAGAGAACACTGAAGCTTTCTTT. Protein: CAGSPTENTEAFF.